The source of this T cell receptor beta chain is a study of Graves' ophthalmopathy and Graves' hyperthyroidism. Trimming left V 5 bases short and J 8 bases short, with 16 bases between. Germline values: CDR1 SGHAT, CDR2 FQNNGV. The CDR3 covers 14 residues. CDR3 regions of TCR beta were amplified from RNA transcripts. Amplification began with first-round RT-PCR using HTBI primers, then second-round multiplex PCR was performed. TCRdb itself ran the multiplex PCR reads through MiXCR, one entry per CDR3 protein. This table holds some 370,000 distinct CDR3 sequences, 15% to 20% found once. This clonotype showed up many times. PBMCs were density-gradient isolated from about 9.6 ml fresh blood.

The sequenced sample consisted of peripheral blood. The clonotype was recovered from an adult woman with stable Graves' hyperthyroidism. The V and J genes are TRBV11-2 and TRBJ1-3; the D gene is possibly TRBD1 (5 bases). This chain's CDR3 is CASSPQEGQYTIYF. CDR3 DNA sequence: TGTGCCAGCAGCCCCCAGGAGGGGCAATACACCATATATTTT.